The 30 T cell receptor beta chains below all came from one sample that was sequenced in a study of blood T cell repertoires in COVID-19. Clones were read by immunoSEQ multiplex PCR, and TCRdb kept only the in-frame ones, dropping some. The data contain about 240,000 clones, almost 85% of them singletons. The sample taken for sequencing was peripheral blood. These receptors were obtained from a man in his fifties with COVID-19, enrolled during active disease.

J is TRBJ2-3 and V is TRBV4-1, with 12 bases lining up with TRBD2. Germline loops: CDR1 MGHRA, CDR2 YSYEKL. The CDR3 length is 17 residues. The trim removed 4 bases at V and 6 bases at J, leaving 11 bases unmatched. CDR3 nucleotide sequence: TGCGCCAGCAGCCCGACTAGCGGGGGCCTCTACCGGGATACGCAGTATTTT. This gives the protein CASSPTSGGLYRDTQYF.

This clone was seen a handful of times. The rearrangement uses TRBV6-5 and TRBJ1-2, with a tentative D call TRBD1 (5 bases). V was cut by 6 bases and J by 10 bases, with 18 bases left in between. The CDR3 sequence is 13 residues long. In germline, CDR1 is MNHEY, CDR2 SVGAGI. The CDR3 here is CASRLGTPSPYTF. The DNA for the CDR3 is TGTGCCAGCAGATTAGGGACTCCAAGTCCCTACACCTTC.

The genes are TRBV18 and TRBJ2-2; unclear D gene. V shed 1 base and J shed 0 bases, with 3 bases lying between them. The CDR3 totals 14 residues. CDR1 KGHSH and CDR2 LQKENI come from the germline V gene. The CDR3 nucleotides read TGTGCCAGCTCACCACTAACGAACACCGGGGAGCTGTTTTTT. Amino acids: CASSPLTNTGELFF.

The chain carries TRBV5-3 and TRBJ1-1; possibly TRBD1 for D (5 bases). TRBV5-3 is known as an ORF, though its function is uncertain. The CDR3 contains 12 residues. V lost 4 bases, J lost 11 bases, and 15 bases lay in between. CDR3 coding DNA: TGTGCCAGAAGCAACGAAATAGGGGCGGCTTTCTTT. Translation: CARSNEIGAAFF.

The rearrangement uses TRBV5-1 and TRBJ2-3; possible D gene TRBD2, 6 bases. Germline CDR1 reads SGHRS; CDR2 reads YFSETQ. This CDR3 is 16 amino acids long. V lost 4 bases to trimming and J lost 4 bases, with 19 bases between them. CDR3 protein: CASSPAGENRPDTQYF. CDR3 nucleotide sequence: TGCGCCAGCAGCCCAGCGGGTGAGAATCGGCCAGATACGCAGTATTTT.

This sequence joins TRBV18 and TRBJ1-1, with a tentative D call TRBD1 (6 bases). V lost 4 bases to trimming and J lost 2 bases, with 17 bases between them. Germline values: CDR1 KGHSH, CDR2 LQKENI. The CDR3 is 16 residues long. CDR3 coding DNA: TGTGCCAGCTCACGGGACTACAGGGTGGGAAACACTGAAGCTTTCTTT. Its translation is CASSRDYRVGNTEAFF.

This clone was observed a handful of times. The chain joins TRBV5-6 to TRBJ2-2; TRBD2 aligns across 9 bases. The CDR3 contains 14 residues. Germline V CDR1 and CDR2: SGHDT, YYEEEE. Losses at the gene ends were 8 bases for V and 3 bases for J; bases not matched to a gene: 5. In DNA form, the CDR3 reads TGTGCCAGTACCAGCGGGGGGTACACCGGGGAGCTGTTTTTT. Amino acid sequence: CASTSGGYTGELFF.

The chain joins TRBV9 to TRBJ2-1, with 8 positions matching TRBD1. Germline V lookup: CDR1 SGDLS, CDR2 YYNGEE. The CDR3 is made up of 15 amino acids. V dropped 2 bases and J dropped 5; count of bases not matched to a gene: 6. CDR3 amino acids: CASSVVGQGDNEQFF. For the CDR3, the DNA is TGTGCCAGCAGCGTTGTAGGACAGGGCGACAATGAGCAGTTCTTC.

This clone was seen only a few times. The rearrangement joins TRBV3-1 (or the pseudogene TRBV3-2) to TRBJ2-7; TRBD1 matches 9 bases. The CDR3 runs 16 residues. V gave up 0 bases and J gave up 2 bases; unmatched junction bases: 5. Germline lookup yields CDR1 LGHDT and CDR2 YNNKEL (reference sequence). DNA for the CDR3: TGTGCCAGCAGCCAAGAGGGACAGGGTCCCCCCTACGAGCAGTACTTC. Its translation: CASSQEGQGPPYEQYF.

V gene TRBV2 combines with J gene TRBJ2-2; 9 bases align to TRBD1. This CDR3 has 14 residues. V was pared by 6 bases and J by 7 bases, with 6 bases of the junction left unmatched. The germline V gene encodes CDR1 SNHLY and CDR2 FYNNEI. In DNA, the CDR3 is TGTGCCAGCAGCCGACAGGGGGGATTCGGGGAGCTGTTTTTT. Translating it yields CASSRQGGFGELFF. Full variable domain (rest looked up from reference TRBV2 and TRBJ2-2): EPEVTQTPSHQVTQMGQEVILRCVPISNHLYFYWYRQILGQKVEFLVSFYNNEISEKSEIFDDQFSVERPDGSNFTLKIRSTKLEDSAMYFCASSRQGGFGELFFGEGSRLTVL.

The chain uses TRBV3-1 (or the pseudogene TRBV3-2) and TRBJ2-1, with 10 bases lining up with TRBD1. V lost 5 bases, J lost 4 bases, and 2 bases stayed unmatched. The germline V gene encodes CDR1 LGHDT and CDR2 YNNKEL (reference sequence). CDR3 length equals 14 residues. CDR3 region: CASSEGQGYNEQFF. The CDR3 nucleotides are TGTGCCAGCAGCGAGGGACAGGGGTACAATGAGCAGTTCTTC.

The rearrangement uses TRBV18 and TRBJ2-5; D might be TRBD2 (6 bases). V dropped 4 bases and J dropped 9 bases, with 18 bases sitting between them. There are 14 residues in the CDR3. Germline lookup yields CDR1 KGHSH and CDR2 LQKENI. This CDR3 reads CASSRDRGFAAQYF. For the CDR3, the DNA is TGTGCCAGCTCACGCGACCGGGGGTTTGCGGCCCAGTACTTC.

This clone has only a few counts. The CDR3 bases are TGTGCCAGCAGCGTTGACACTCGCTCCTACAATGAGCAGTTCTTC. Translation gives CASSVDTRSYNEQFF. The chain carries TRBV9 and TRBJ2-1; D ambiguous. Germline V gene data show CDR1 as SGDLS and CDR2 as YYNGEE. Trimming took 2 bases from V and 0 from J, leaving 9 bases between them. The CDR3 is 15 amino acids.

The chain links TRBV12-5 to TRBJ1-2, with a weak D call TRBD1 (6 bases). The CDR3 covers 17 residues. Germline V gene lookup returns CDR1 LGHNT and CDR2 FRNRAP. V was cut by 3 bases and J by 1 base, with 18 bases left in between. CDR3 sequence: CASGFGQGNVVNYGYTF. CDR3 DNA: TGTGCTAGTGGTTTTGGGCAGGGGAACGTAGTTAACTATGGCTACACCTTC.

The chain is built from TRBV11-3 and TRBJ2-3, with D possibly TRBD2 on 6 matching bases. Per germline, CDR1 SGHNT and CDR2 YENEEA. V shed 2 bases and J shed 1 base, with 13 bases lying between them. This CDR3 is 16 amino acids long. In nucleotides, the CDR3 is TGTGCCAGCAGCTTAACTAACGGGGGACGCACAGATACGCAGTATTTT. Translating gives CASSLTNGGRTDTQYF.

The sample holds a few counts of this clone. The chain has TRBV4-2 and TRBJ2-7; 9 bases fit TRBD2. There are 16 residues in the CDR3. The V and J ends lost 0 bases and 3 bases, in that order; junction bases with no gene match: 6. The germline V gene has CDR1 LGHNA and CDR2 YNFKEQ. Here the CDR3 reads CASSQDGLASFYEQYF. The CDR3 DNA sequence: TGTGCCAGCAGCCAAGATGGACTAGCGAGCTTCTACGAGCAGTACTTC.

The gene calls are TRBV23-1 and TRBJ1-1, with no clear D. TRBV23-1 is treated as an ORF (open reading frame) with a function not yet certain. Trimming removed 2 bases at V and 1 base at J, with 8 bases between. The CDR3 covers 14 residues. The CDR3 DNA sequence: TGCGCCAGCAGTCAAGGGAGGCGGAACACTGAAGCTTTCTTT. Its translation: CASSQGRRNTEAFF.

The chain employs TRBV15 and TRBJ2-1; D is possibly TRBD2 (6 bases). Trimming took 4 bases from V and 0 from J, leaving 7 bases between them. Germline V gene lookup returns CDR1 LNHNV and CDR2 YYDKDF (reference sequence). This CDR3 has 14 amino acids. CDR3 in amino acids: CATSTGGSYNEQFF. The CDR3 DNA is TGTGCCACCAGCACCGGGGGCTCCTACAATGAGCAGTTCTTC. Variable domain in full (rest from reference TRBV15 and TRBJ2-1): DAMVIQNPRYQVTQFGKPVTLSCSQTLNHNVMYWYQQKSSQAPKLLFHYYDKDFNNEADTPDNFQSRRPNTSFCFLDIRSPGLGDTAMYLCATSTGGSYNEQFFGPGTRLTVL.

V and J are TRBV7-2 and TRBJ2-3; the D gene is possibly TRBD2 (6 bases). The germline V gene has CDR1 SGHTA and CDR2 FQGNSA. The CDR3 spans 13 residues. V was cut by 3 bases and J by 6 bases, with 10 bases left in between. The CDR3 bases are TGTGCCAGCAGCTTTATTCGGGGGGATACGCAGTATTTT. Amino acid sequence: CASSFIRGDTQYF.

The chain combines TRBV18 with TRBJ2-7; D not resolved. The CDR3 totals 11 residues. Trimming cost V 3 bases and J 7 bases, with 7 bases left between them. CDR1 and CDR2 (germline): KGHSH, LQKENI. CDR3 residues: CASSPSGEQYF. The CDR3 DNA sequence: TGTGCCAGCTCACCCTCCGGGGAGCAGTACTTC.

The V gene is TRBV7-2, the J gene TRBJ2-3, with D possibly matching TRBD2 (6 bases). V lost 3 bases, J lost 0 bases, and 10 bases lay in between. Per germline, CDR1 SGHTA and CDR2 FQGNSA. There are 15 residues in the CDR3. The CDR3: CASSFWGTSTDTQYF. The CDR3 DNA reads as TGTGCCAGCAGCTTTTGGGGGACTAGCACAGATACGCAGTATTTT. Full variable domain (missing parts from reference TRBV7-2 and TRBJ2-3): GAGVSQSPSNKVTEKGKDVELRCDPISGHTALYWYRQSLGQGLEFLIYFQGNSAPDKSGLPSDRFSAERTGGSVSTLTIQRTQQEDSAVYLCASSFWGTSTDTQYFGPGTRLTVL.

The chain couples TRBV30 to TRBJ2-7, with D perhaps matching TRBD1 (7 bases). The CDR3 has 13 amino acids. The V and J ends lost 8 bases and 7 bases respectively, with 21 bases between them. Looked up from germline, CDR1 is GTSNPN and CDR2 is SVGIG (reference sequence). Here the CDR3 reads CATPTRGAREQYF. CDR3 in DNA: TGTGCCACCCCGACCAGGGGGGCCCGTGAGCAGTACTTC. The whole variable domain, remainder taken from reference TRBV30 and TRBJ2-7, is SQTIHQWPATLVQPVGSPLSLECTVEGTSNPNLYWYRQAAGRGLQLLFYSVGIGQISSEVPQNLSASRPQDRQFILSSKKLLLSDSGFYLCATPTRGAREQYFGPGTRLTVT.

The chain links TRBV5-5 to TRBJ2-7, with D maybe TRBD2 (5 bases). Germline assignment: CDR1 SGHKS and CDR2 YYEKEE (reference sequence). The CDR3 covers 13 residues. The V end lost 4 bases, the J end lost 5 bases, and 13 bases lay between the germline ends. The CDR3: CASSPRVGNEQYF. The CDR3 bases are TGTGCCAGCAGCCCGCGGGTAGGAAACGAGCAGTACTTC.

The DNA for the CDR3 is TGTGCCAGCAGTATGCCGGGACAGATCAATCAGCCCCAGCATTTT. Residues: CASSMPGQINQPQHF. The chain joins TRBV6-5 to TRBJ1-5; TRBD1 aligns across 7 bases. The V gene end was trimmed by 5 bases and the J gene end by 3 bases; junction bases not matched to a gene: 7. CDR1 is MNHEY and CDR2 is SVGAGI in the germline V gene. The CDR3 runs to 15 residues.

A single count supports this clone. The V gene is TRBV6-1, the J gene TRBJ1-1, with D maybe TRBD1 (5 bases). V was pared by 0 bases and J by 5 bases, with 16 bases between. This CDR3 contains 16 residues. Germline-derived CDR1 and CDR2 are MNHNS and SASEGT. This CDR3 reads CASSEAGWGGYTEAFF. The CDR3 nucleotides read TGTGCCAGCAGTGAAGCCGGGTGGGGGGGATATACTGAAGCTTTCTTT.

V and J are TRBV6-1 and TRBJ1-2; D unclear. V lost 1 base and J 2 bases, leaving 5 bases between the germline ends. The CDR3 is made up of 13 amino acids. Germline V CDR1 and CDR2: MNHNS, SASEGT. The CDR3 here is CASSEVQNYGYTF. As DNA, the CDR3 is TGTGCCAGCAGTGAAGTCCAGAACTATGGCTACACCTTC.

This rearrangement joins TRBV19 to TRBJ1-2; TRBD1 might be the D (6 bases). The CDR3 spans 14 residues. Germline V lookup: CDR1 LNHDA, CDR2 SQIVND (reference sequence). Trimming cost V 3 bases and J 7 bases, with 15 bases left between them. The CDR3 DNA sequence: TGTGCCAGTAGTATTGCCAGGACAGAGTTTGGCTACACCTTC. Its protein product is CASSIARTEFGYTF.

V usage is TRBV27 and J usage is TRBJ1-5, with TRBD1 as a possible D gene (6 bases). V was cut by 6 bases and J by 3 bases, with 12 bases left in between. The CDR3 runs 14 residues. Germline CDR1 reads MNHEY; CDR2 reads SMNVEV (reference sequence). The CDR3 spells CASRAQGSNQPQHF. The CDR3 nucleotides read TGTGCCAGCAGGGCGCAGGGGTCCAATCAGCCCCAGCATTTT.

J is TRBJ1-5 and V is TRBV19; D call uncertain. V was cut by 5 bases and J by 0 bases, with 17 bases left in between. This CDR3 is 17 amino acids long. Germline V gene sequence: CDR1 LNHDA, CDR2 SQIVND (reference sequence). CDR3 in amino acids: CASSLGHKGASNQPQHF. CDR3 DNA sequence: TGTGCCAGTAGTCTGGGCCATAAGGGAGCTAGCAATCAGCCCCAGCATTTT.

The genes are TRBV5-1 and TRBJ1-2; 8 nucleotides align to TRBD1. J gave up 7 bases and V 4 bases, and 12 bases lay outside the gene matches. CDR1 and CDR2 (germline): SGHRS, YFSETQ. This CDR3 region has 15 residues. The CDR3 sequence: CASSTAGQGLSGYTF. CDR3 DNA sequence: TGCGCCAGCAGCACCGCCGGACAGGGTCTATCTGGCTACACCTTC.